The 24 T cell receptor beta chains below were found in one sample sequenced in a study of shared clonotypes between healthy human individuals. The table came from immunoSEQ multiplex PCR; TCRdb's copy has only in-frame clones and leaves some out. Seen here are millions of clones, roughly 92% observed once, and the top ten hold more than 0.12%. The sample consisted of naive CD4+ T cells sorted from blood. Subset meaning: CD45RA+ positively selected. The receptors stem from a man between 18 and 29 years old in good health.

V is TRBV4-1 and J is TRBJ2-2; the D gene is possibly TRBD1 (5 bases). Per germline, CDR1 MGHRA and CDR2 YSYEKL. Trimming took 8 bases from V and 1 from J, leaving 11 bases between them. CDR3 length equals 14 residues. In DNA, the CDR3 is TGCGCCAGCGGAACTCAGGGGAACACCGGGGAGCTGTTTTTT. This codes for CASGTQGNTGELFF.

The J gene is TRBJ2-2, the V gene TRBV5-1; tentatively, D is TRBD2 (5 bases). Deletions cut 4 bases from V and 2 bases from J, with 15 bases between. The CDR3 has 16 amino acids. The V gene's germline CDR1 is SGHRS and CDR2 YFSETQ. Written as DNA, the CDR3 is TGCGCCAGCAGCCCTTATCGGACTGCAAACACCGGGGAGCTGTTTTTT. The encoded protein is CASSPYRTANTGELFF. Drawing the rest from reference TRBV5-1 and TRBJ2-2, the complete variable domain is KAGVTQTPRYLIKTRGQQVTLSCSPISGHRSVSWYQQTPGQGLQFLFEYFSETQRNKGNFPGRFSGRQFSNSRSEMNVSTLELGDSALYLCASSPYRTANTGELFFGEGSRLTVL.

This clone was detected only a few times. V gene TRBV9 combines with J gene TRBJ2-3; D not resolved. V dropped 4 bases and J dropped 6 bases, with 15 bases sitting between them. Germline CDR1 reads SGDLS; CDR2 reads YYNGEE. This CDR3 is 14 amino acids long. CDR3 sequence: CASSPSYLGDTQYF. The CDR3 DNA reads as TGTGCCAGCAGCCCCTCTTACCTTGGGGATACGCAGTATTTT. The whole variable domain, filled in from reference TRBV9 and TRBJ2-3, reads DSGVTQTPKHLITATGQRVTLRCSPRSGDLSVYWYQQSLDQGLQFLIQYYNGEERAKGNILERFSAQQFPDLHSELNLSSLELGDSALYFCASSPSYLGDTQYFGPGTRLTVL.

The chain joins TRBV7-2 to TRBJ1-4; 8 bases map to TRBD1. This CDR3 has 13 amino acids. V lost 5 bases, J lost 10 bases, and 6 bases stayed unmatched. The germline V gene encodes CDR1 SGHTA and CDR2 FQGNSA. The DNA for the CDR3 is TGTGCCAGCAGCCCAGGACAGGGAGGAAAACTGTTTTTT. It specifies CASSPGQGGKLFF.

The chain joins TRBV19 to TRBJ2-6; TRBD1 matches at 11 bases. The CDR3 has 16 amino acids. J was trimmed by 0 bases and V by 11 bases; bases with no gene match: 6. Germline loops: CDR1 LNHDA, CDR2 SQIVND (reference sequence). The CDR3 loop is CASQGTGGSGANVLTF. CDR3 nucleotides: TGTGCCTCTCAGGGGACAGGGGGCTCTGGGGCCAACGTCCTGACTTTC.

The chain couples TRBV6-5 to TRBJ2-7; 8 bases line up with TRBD1. The germline gives CDR1 MNHEY, CDR2 SVGAGI. V lost 6 bases, J lost 6 bases, and 13 bases stayed unmatched. The CDR3 is 15 residues long. The CDR3 reads CASRWPGTGTVEQYF. CDR3 in DNA: TGTGCCAGCAGATGGCCCGGGACAGGCACGGTCGAGCAGTACTTC.

Turning to this clone: This CDR3 is also generated by other DNA sequences in the sample. The V gene is TRBV6-5, the J gene TRBJ2-7; tentative D call: TRBD2 (5 bases). This CDR3 contains 14 residues. Trimming removed 0 bases from V and 3 bases from J, with 9 bases in between. CDR1 is MNHEY and CDR2 is SVGAGI in the germline V gene. The CDR3 DNA follows: TGTGCCAGCAGTTACTCGAGAAGCGGCTACGAGCAGTACTTC. Its protein is CASSYSRSGYEQYF.

The chain has TRBV6-1 and TRBJ1-4; a possible D gene is TRBD1 (6 bases). V gave up 1 base and J gave up 7 bases, with 19 bases separating them. The germline V gene encodes CDR1 MNHNS and CDR2 SASEGT. This CDR3 has 17 amino acids. The CDR3 DNA reads TGTGCCAGCAGTGAAGATAGAACAGGGAAGAGGGGTGAAAAACTGTTTTTT. It translates to CASSEDRTGKRGEKLFF.

The V call is TRBV5-6, the J call TRBJ1-3; D call uncertain. The ends were cut back, 6 bases at V and 0 bases at J, with 16 bases in the middle. From germline, CDR1 is SGHDT and CDR2 YYEEEE. This CDR3 comprises 16 residues. CDR3 loop: CASTWASRSSGNTIYF. CDR3 DNA: TGTGCCAGCACTTGGGCCTCTAGGAGCTCTGGAAACACCATATATTTT.

The chain uses TRBV12-5 and TRBJ2-3; D might be TRBD1 (6 bases). CDR1 LGHNT and CDR2 FRNRAP come from the germline V gene. CDR3 length: 14 amino acids. Between the trimmed V and J ends, which lost 1 base and 1 base, there was a span of 6 bases. Here the CDR3 reads CASGLGQGTDTQYF. CDR3 nucleotides: TGTGCTAGTGGTTTGGGACAGGGCACAGATACGCAGTATTTT.

This chain connects TRBV4-3 to TRBJ2-3; D gene uncertain. The CDR3 has 17 residues. Germline-derived CDR1 and CDR2 are LGHNA and YSLEER. The V and J ends lost 0 bases and 2 bases respectively, with 15 bases between them. The CDR3 sequence is CASSQEGSPAPTDTQYF. CDR3 bases: TGCGCCAGCAGCCAAGAAGGGTCACCCGCTCCCACAGATACGCAGTATTTT.

V is TRBV6-6 and J is TRBJ1-1; D is perhaps TRBD1 (5 bases). The ends were cut back, 4 bases at V and 1 base at J, with 13 bases in the middle. The CDR3 spans 15 residues. CDR1 and CDR2 from the germline V gene are MNHNY and SVGAGI (reference sequence). The CDR3 sequence is CASSSTGVPNTEAFF. The DNA of the CDR3 is TGTGCCAGCAGTTCCACGGGGGTCCCGAACACTGAAGCTTTCTTT.

On this clone itself: This sample includes further DNA sequences coding for the same CDR3. This sequence joins TRBV4-1 and TRBJ1-3; D gene unclear. The V gene lost 0 bases and the J gene lost 4 bases, with 4 bases spanning the gap. This CDR3 spans 13 amino acids. Per germline, CDR1 MGHRA and CDR2 YSYEKL. CDR3 coding DNA: TGCGCCAGCAGCCAAGATCGGGGAAACACCATATATTTT. Amino acids: CASSQDRGNTIYF.

This chain links TRBV6-1 with TRBJ2-7; D possibly uses TRBD1 or TRBD2 (5 bases each). The CDR3 is made up of 13 amino acids. Germline V gene sequence: CDR1 MNHNS, CDR2 SASEGT. Trimming shortened V by 3 bases and J by 1 base, and 7 bases separated the two germline ends. The CDR3 sequence: CASSERGSYEQYF. The CDR3 DNA reads as TGTGCCAGCAGTGAGAGGGGATCCTACGAGCAGTACTTC.

V usage is TRBV5-4 and J usage is TRBJ2-7, with D possibly TRBD2 on 6 matching bases. The CDR3 totals 13 residues. V shed 3 bases and J shed 2 bases, with 9 bases lying between them. Germline V gene sequence: CDR1 SGHNT, CDR2 YYREEE (reference sequence). The CDR3 loop is CASSYRGTYEQYF. CDR3 bases: TGTGCCAGCAGCTACCGCGGGACCTACGAGCAGTACTTC.

The chain recombines TRBV5-3 with TRBJ1-6; D is unresolved. TRBV5-3 carries the ORF label, with uncertain function. This CDR3 has 15 residues. The V and J ends lost 0 bases and 10 bases respectively, with 14 bases between them. The CDR3 reads CARSLGTWLGSPLHF. For the CDR3, the DNA is TGTGCCAGAAGCTTGGGGACCTGGTTAGGCTCACCCCTCCACTTT.

This clone was detected once. V and J are TRBV27 and TRBJ2-2; 7 nucleotides agree with TRBD1. V was pared by 3 bases and J by 5 bases, with 6 bases of the junction left unmatched. The CDR3 totals 15 residues. The germline V gene encodes CDR1 MNHEY and CDR2 SMNVEV (reference sequence). The CDR3 spells CASSFDRVVTGELFF. DNA for the CDR3: TGTGCCAGCAGTTTCGACAGGGTTGTAACCGGGGAGCTGTTTTTT.

The chain carries TRBV14 and TRBJ1-2; TRBD1 might be the D (5 bases). Germline-derived CDR1 and CDR2 are SGHDN and FVKESK. The CDR3 is 14 amino acids. Between the trimmed V and J ends, which lost 4 bases and 4 bases, there was a span of 13 bases. CDR3 protein: CASSPEGVGYGYTF. CDR3 in DNA: TGTGCCAGCAGCCCGGAAGGGGTTGGCTATGGCTACACCTTC.

In this sample, this clone turned up once. V and J are TRBV7-2 and TRBJ2-1; perhaps TRBD2 as D (6 bases). The V and J ends lost 5 bases and 12 bases respectively, with 20 bases between them. CDR1 SGHTA and CDR2 FQGNSA come from the germline V gene. The CDR3 length is 14 residues. CDR3 sequence: CASSLASGSGGQFF. DNA for the CDR3: TGTGCCAGCAGCCTTGCCTCGGGGTCCGGGGGGCAGTTCTTC.

DNA for the CDR3: TGTGCCAGCAGCTCTAGCCTGGGACTAGCGGCCTACGAGCAGTACTTC. It translates to CASSSSLGLAAYEQYF. This rearrangement joins TRBV7-2 to TRBJ2-7; 11 bases fit TRBD2. CDR3 size: 16 residues. Germline CDR1 is SGHTA and CDR2 is FQGNSA. V lost 4 bases and J lost 2; bases outside the gene matches: 7.

This clone came up once. The sample contains more than one DNA sequence encoding this CDR3. The CDR3 sequence: CASSLAGTGSYEQYF. For the CDR3, the DNA is TGTGCCAGCAGCTTAGCCGGGACAGGATCCTACGAGCAGTACTTC. The chain joins TRBV11-2 to TRBJ2-7; 8 bases agree with TRBD1. CDR3 size: 15 residues. Germline V gene lookup returns CDR1 SGHAT and CDR2 FQNNGV. Trimming removed 1 base from V and 1 base from J; junction bases left unmatched: 3. Based on the CDR3 plus reference TRBV11-2 and TRBJ2-7, the full variable domain is EAGVAQSPRYKIIEKRQSVAFWCNPISGHATLYWYQQILGQGPKLLIQFQNNGVVDDSQLPKDRFSAERLKGVDSTLKIQPAKLEDSAVYLCASSLAGTGSYEQYFGPGTRLTVT.

The chain is built from TRBV5-6 and TRBJ1-6; TRBD1 matches at 10 bases. This CDR3 has 15 residues. Trimming at V came to 1 base and at J to 8 bases, leaving 3 bases not matched to a gene. Germline loops: CDR1 SGHDT, CDR2 YYEEEE. This chain's CDR3 is CASSLRGTGDSPLHF. The CDR3 DNA is TGTGCCAGCAGCTTGAGGGGGACAGGGGATTCACCCCTCCACTTT.

The gene calls are TRBV5-6 and TRBJ1-1; D might be TRBD1 (5 bases). Germline CDR1 SGHDT, CDR2 YYEEEE. The CDR3 has 14 residues. Trimming stripped 0 bases from V and 4 bases from J, with 10 bases between. For the CDR3, the DNA is TGTGCCAGCAGCTTGGACGGGGGGGGCACTGAAGCTTTCTTT. Encoded protein: CASSLDGGGTEAFF. Based on the CDR3 plus reference TRBV5-6 and TRBJ1-1, the full variable domain is DAGVTQSPTHLIKTRGQQVTLRCSPKSGHDTVSWYQQALGQGPQFIFQYYEEEERQRGNFPDRFSGHQFPNYSSELNVNALLLGDSALYLCASSLDGGGTEAFFGQGTRLTVV.

CDR3 nucleotide sequence: TGTGCCAGCAGCCAAGTTGAGAGTAGCAATCAGCCCCAGCATTTT. Translated: CASSQVESSNQPQHF. This chain uses TRBV4-2 with TRBJ1-5; the D is unclear. The CDR3 extends over 15 amino acids. V shed 1 base and J shed 0 bases, with 7 bases lying between them. Germline V gives CDR1 LGHNA, CDR2 YNFKEQ.